Listed below are T cell receptor beta chains from one sample, sequenced in a study of a mutant IDH1 vaccine in newly diagnosed glioma. Their antigens are not known. The repertoire was sequenced with immunoSEQ multiplex PCR; TCRdb's copy has only in-frame clones and lacks some. The table has about 34,000 clones, roughly 89% seen once; the top ten hold around 12%. The sample consisted of PBMCs, taken from a glioma patient whose treatment included an IDH1 peptide vaccine. These receptor sequences come from a young woman with glioma. Each CDR3 is given with its conserved first and last residue. D genes are given only for firm matches. Clone size is stated in some rows and not others, as once, few, many or a class when expanded.

TRBD1,TRBJ2-5,TRBV5-4,NA,TGTGCCAGCAGCCCGGGACAGGGGAGGGGACGGAACCAAGAGACCCAGTACTTC,CASSPGQGRGRNQETQYF
NA,TRBJ1-1,TRBV7-2,NA,TGTGCCAGCAGCTTGAACGGACCAGGGAACACTGAAGCTTTCTTT,CASSLNGPGNTEAFF
TRBD1,TRBJ2-1,TRBV18,NA,TGTGCCAGCTCACCACAAGGGCAGGGGGCGATTGAGCAGTTCTTC,CASSPQGQGAIEQFF
NA,TRBJ1-1,TRBV25-1,NA,TGTGCCAGCAGTGGGGCTCTCGGGTTGGAGATTTTGAACACTGAAGCTTTCTTT,CASSGALGLEILNTEAFF
TRBD2,TRBJ2-3,TRBV4-2,NA,TGTGCCAGCAGCCAAGATCTGGCTAGCGGGGGGGCTGGGTCAGATACGCAGTATTTT,CASSQDLASGGAGSDTQYF
TRBD1,TRBJ1-2,TRBV2,NA,TGTGCCAGCAGTGGCGGACAGGGGGTTTATGGCTACACCTTC,CASSGGQGVYGYTF
NA,TRBJ1-6,TRBV10-3,NA,TGTGCCATCAGTGAGTCGAATATCGGGGATTCACCCCTCCACTTT,CAISESNIGDSPLHF
TRBD2,TRBJ2-5,TRBV5-4,NA,TGTGCCAGCACCCGGGGGGGAGCGGGGGGCATGGAGACCCAGTACTTC,CASTRGGAGGMETQYF
TRBD1,TRBJ1-5,TRBV27,NA,TGTGCCAGCAGTTTCCAGGGGGTCAATCAGCCCCAGCATTTT,CASSFQGVNQPQHF
NA,TRBJ2-6,TRBV6-6,NA,TGTGCCAGCAGGACCGACGGCCAACCCAACGTCCTGACTTTC,CASRTDGQPNVLTF
TRBD1,TRBJ1-1,TRBV7-2,NA,TGTGCCAGCAGCTTAGCGGGAGGGGGCATCACTGAAGCTTTCTTT,CASSLAGGGITEAFF
NA,TRBJ2-7,TRBV5-1,NA,TGCGCCAGCAGCTTCGCGGACTCCGAGCAGTACTTC,CASSFADSEQYF
NA,TRBJ2-7,TRBV6-5,NA,TGTGCCAGCAGTTATTATTCAGGATCCTACGAGCAGTACTTC,CASSYYSGSYEQYF
NA,TRBJ1-1,TRBV2,NA,TGTGCCAGTACGGGTCCCCTGGGCACTGAAGCTTTCTTT,CASTGPLGTEAFF
NA,TRBJ1-3,TRBV18,NA,TGTGCCAGCTCACCAATCTCCGGGACGACTTCCTCTGGAAACACCATATATTTT,CASSPISGTTSSGNTIYF
NA,TRBJ2-5,TRBV2,NA,TGTGCCGGTAGACAGGGAGGCGAGACCCAGTACTTC,CAGRQGGETQYF
TRBD1,TRBJ1-4,TRBV5-1,NA,TGCGCCAGCAGCTATAGACAGGGTGGTTGGCTGTTTTTT,CASSYRQGGWLFF
NA,TRBJ1-5,TRBV9,NA,TGTGCCAGCAGCACGGATGGGGGGCGCGGGCCCCAGCATTTT,CASSTDGGRGPQHF
NA,TRBJ1-2,TRBV4-1,few,TGCGCCAGCAGCGAACTCTCCAGTCGGGGCTACACCTTC,CASSELSSRGYTF
TRBD1,TRBJ1-4,TRBV7-9,NA,TGTGCCAGCAGCTTAGTCTCGGGACAGGGTGGCGAAAAACTGTTTTTT,CASSLVSGQGGEKLFF
NA,TRBJ2-7,TRBV5-4,NA,TGTGCCAGCAGCCAAGGGGGATGGGCCTACGAGCAGTACTTC,CASSQGGWAYEQYF
NA,TRBJ1-2,TRBV2,NA,TGTGCCAGCAGTGAAGACGGGACCCTCGGCCGCTACACCTTC,CASSEDGTLGRYTF
NA,TRBJ1-1,TRBV7-8,NA,TGTGCCAGCAGCCCGCCCCAGGGCTTGCCTTTCTTT,CASSPPQGLPFF
NA,TRBJ2-3,TRBV10-3,NA,TGTGCCATCAGTGAGCACACAGATACGCAGTATTTT,CAISEHTDTQYF
NA,TRBJ2-2,TRBV6-1,NA,TGTGCCAGCAGTGAATTCTTGCGCTCGAACACCGGGGAGCTGTTTTTT,CASSEFLRSNTGELFF